This T cell receptor beta chain was identified in a study of post-analysis software for immune sequencing data. General study findings and limits: Same-batch samples co-clustered strongly by F measure. Controls' normalized Chao1 diversity significantly exceeded that of multiple sclerosis patients. Several TRBV segments occurring more often in patients than controls included TRBV5-6, TRBV5-1 and TRBV20-1.

CDR3 length equals 13 residues. CDR1 SGHTA and CDR2 FQGTGA come from the germline V gene. This clonotype was detected a few times. What it binds is unknown. Its ends do not fully match the called genes, so a read error is possible. Researchers reported that TCR beta cDNA libraries carried unique molecular identifiers. TCRdb independently ran MiXCR on the PCR reads; one entry per CDR3 protein. The table records approximately 660,000 distinct CDR3 sequences, 59% of them present only once. The V call is TRBV7-3, the J call TRBJ2-1; D is undetermined. This clonotype was sampled from a girl between 2 and 10 years old with multiple sclerosis. The sequenced material came from blood. The CDR3 sequence: CASSFDTYNGQFF. DNA for the CDR3: TGTGCCAGCAGCTTTGACACTTACAATGGGCAGTTCTTC.